These T cell receptor beta chains were read from a single sample in a study of beta chain features in type 1 diabetes. The data were produced by immunoSEQ multiplex PCR, yet TCRdb's version contains in-frame clones alone and is incomplete. Among 300,000 to 350,000 clones, about a tenth were seen once, and the ten largest hold less than 1.2%. Sample: central memory CD4+ T cells from blood. These receptors were collected from a man between 25 and 39 years old with type 1 diabetes. CDR3s include the opening cysteine and the closing phenylalanine or tryptophan.

TRBV6-5,CASSYNALADTQYF
TRBV28,CASSRTGGGYGYTF
TRBV11-2,CASSLDLTVGAGELFF
TRBV5-4,CASQPGGAGNYSPLHF
TRBV18,CASSPLTGGDNYGYTF
TRBV4-3,CASSQDGDTEAFF
TRBV27,CASSRGLAGGRQETQYF
TRBV7-2,CASSPGTTDNSPLHF
TRBV18,CASSPPSGEGASYEQYF
TRBV23-1,CASSQSEGSRRDRDNSPLHF
TRBV11-2,CASSFSPGQGGEQYF
TRBV5-1,CASTPQDRGAPLF
TRBV7-2,CASSPTLAGGYNEQFF
TRBV9,CASSVEAGQTWETQYF
TRBV19,CASSIRFLWVEQFF
TRBV29-1,CSVGTGLRRDGYTF
TRBV29-1,CSVENSPTEAFF
TRBV5-1,CASRLGLGSNQPQHF
TRBV29-1,CSVGEGGYEQYF
TRBV4-3,CASSQDGRTDTQYF
TRBV30,CAWSRSDYGYTF
TRBV2,CASSAGGASGELFF
TRBV30,CAWSVQAPYGYTF
TRBV7-2,CATSPGLEQYF
TRBV30,CAWSVRGGAGNIQYF
TRBV19,CASSPPHGKNIQYF
TRBV19,CASSLGYNQPQHF
TRBV4-3,CASSHPTGGNYGYTF
TRBV25-1,CASSEPGQVGGGRETQYF
TRBV28,CASSFGGNRSPLHF
TRBV6-1,CASSKAGGTEAFF
TRBV5-4,CASTSRDSNEKLFF
TRBV7-8,CASSLSGQFLEQYF
TRBV18,CASSPIFPGQGMNTEAFF
TRBV6-5,CASSYSPLNTEAFF
TRBV6-5,CASSYSAGGNQPQHF